These 2 T cell receptor beta chains were all obtained from the same sample, sequenced in a study of response to subunit inactivated influenza vaccine. TCRdb re-called the RT-PCR reads through MiXCR, storing one row per CDR3 protein. The table lists roughly 700,000 distinct CDR3 sequences, around 13% of them singletons. The sample in question was PBMCs from blood, obtained around 15 days before vaccination. These receptors were taken from a man aged 45 to 65 who received an inactivated influenza vaccine.

The V gene is TRBV30, the J gene TRBJ2-2; the D gene is possibly TRBD2 (6 bases). Trimming removed 4 bases from V and 6 bases from J, with 15 bases in between. CDR3 length equals 14 residues. From germline, CDR1 is GTSNPN and CDR2 SVGIG (reference sequence). The CDR3 region is CAWISWRGAGELFF. CDR3 sequence (DNA): TGTGCCTGGATCTCGTGGAGGGGCGCCGGGGAGCTGTTTTTT. The full variable domain, with the rest looked up from reference TRBV30 and TRBJ2-2, is SQTIHQWPATLVQPVGSPLSLECTVEGTSNPNLYWYRQAAGRGLQLLFYSVGIGQISSEVPQNLSASRPQDRQFILSSKKLLLSDSGFYLCAWISWRGAGELFFGEGSRLTVL.

This clonotype was seen only a few times. The chain recombines TRBV4-1 with TRBJ2-5; unclear D gene. Trimming left V 1 base short and J 0 bases short, with 6 bases between. The CDR3 runs 14 residues. Germline V lookup: CDR1 MGHRA, CDR2 YSYEKL. CDR3: CASSQVVYQETQYF. The CDR3 bases are TGCGCCAGCAGCCAAGTAGTGTACCAAGAGACCCAGTACTTC.